Shown below are 23 T cell receptor beta chains from a single sample sequenced in a study of shared clonotypes between healthy human individuals. Naive CD8 isolation took CD45RO-negative cells positively selected for CCR7 and excluded terminally differentiated effector memory CD45RA+ cells. The protocol was immunoSEQ multiplex PCR, while the TCRdb copy is restricted to in-frame clones and leaves out a portion. The sample contains hundreds of thousands of clones, roughly 95% of which appear only once. Specimen: naive CD8+ T cells sorted from blood. These receptors all stem from a woman in her twenties or thirties in good health.

The V call is TRBV30, the J call TRBJ2-7; 10 nucleotides match TRBD2. The CDR3 runs 16 residues. Trimming removed 1 base from V and 4 bases from J; junction bases left unmatched: 10. Germline assignment: CDR1 GTSNPN and CDR2 SVGIG (reference sequence). This CDR3 reads CAWSAPLLAGAYEQYF. The CDR3 coding sequence is TGTGCCTGGAGTGCTCCCTTGCTAGCGGGAGCTTACGAGCAGTACTTC.

The chain joins TRBV19 to TRBJ2-7; tentative D call: TRBD1 (6 bases). The V end was cut by 10 bases, the J end by 2 bases, with 15 bases between. CDR3 size: 13 residues. Looked up from germline, CDR1 is LNHDA and CDR2 is SQIVND (reference sequence). In nucleotides, the CDR3 is TGTGCCACCAGGGCGTGGGACACCTACGAGCAGTACTTC. Amino acid sequence: CATRAWDTYEQYF.

The V and J genes are TRBV28 and TRBJ2-7, with 7 bases aligning to TRBD2. The ends lost 4 bases at V and 3 bases at J; junction bases unmatched: 3. Germline V lookup: CDR1 MDHEN, CDR2 SYDVKM. The CDR3 is 13 residues long. The CDR3 bases are TGTGCCAGCAGTTCCGGACTAGGCTACGAGCAGTACTTC. Protein product: CASSSGLGYEQYF. Variable domain in full (rest from reference TRBV28 and TRBJ2-7): DVKVTQSSRYLVKRTGEKVFLECVQDMDHENMFWYRQDPGLGLRLIYFSYDVKMKEKGDIPEGYSVSREKKERFSLILESASTNQTSMYLCASSSGLGYEQYFGPGTRLTVT.

This clone was counted a few times. This chain connects TRBV29-1 to TRBJ1-5, with no clear D. This CDR3 is 12 amino acids long. The ends were cut back, 4 bases at V and 7 bases at J, with 11 bases in the middle. The germline gives CDR1 SQVTM, CDR2 ANQGSEA. DNA for the CDR3: TGCAGCGTTGCGGATGGGTTCCAGCCCCAGCATTTT. Residues: CSVADGFQPQHF.

V usage is TRBV29-1 and J usage is TRBJ2-2; 11 bases are shared with TRBD1. V gave up 2 bases and J gave up 5 bases; unmatched junction bases: 4. The CDR3 has 15 amino acids. The germline V gene encodes CDR1 SQVTM and CDR2 ANQGSEA. CDR3 in DNA: TGCAGCGTTGAACGAGGGACAGGGGGTACCGGGGAGCTGTTTTTT. It specifies CSVERGTGGTGELFF.

In DNA, the CDR3 is TGTGCCAGCAGTTTACCAGCCCCGGGACTAGCGGGAGGGCTTAGCGGGGAGCTGTTTTTT. Translated, it gives CASSLPAPGLAGGLSGELFF. The gene calls are TRBV28 and TRBJ2-2; 16 bases map to TRBD2. CDR1 MDHEN and CDR2 SYDVKM come from the germline V gene. The CDR3 length is 20 residues. After removal of 2 bases from V and 7 bases from J, the junction contained 13 bases not matched to a gene.

The chain recombines TRBV6-5 with TRBJ1-1, with 7 bases fitting TRBD1. Germline V CDR1 and CDR2: MNHEY, SVGAGI. There are 14 residues in the CDR3. After removal of 7 bases from V and 0 bases from J, the junction contained 5 bases not matched to a gene. The CDR3: CASNSQGMNTEAFF. Written as DNA, the CDR3 is TGTGCCAGCAATTCACAGGGGATGAACACTGAAGCTTTCTTT.

This chain uses TRBV15 with TRBJ1-2; D not resolved. The CDR3 runs 14 residues. V lost 1 base and J lost 6, with 12 bases in between. From germline, CDR1 is LNHNV and CDR2 YYDKDF (reference sequence). CDR3 DNA: TGTGCCACCAGCAGAGGGGAAACGATCGATGGCTACACCTTC. This gives the protein CATSRGETIDGYTF.

This CDR3 is CASSLWIGYEQYF. CDR3 nucleotide sequence: TGTGCCAGCAGTTTGTGGATTGGCTACGAGCAGTACTTC. This chain connects TRBV6-5 to TRBJ2-7; unclear D gene. Trimming pared 4 bases from V and 3 bases from J, leaving 10 bases between. The germline CDR1 and CDR2 sequences are MNHEY and SVGAGI. The CDR3 length is 13 residues.

The chain combines TRBV7-8 with TRBJ2-7; 7 bases agree with TRBD1. The CDR3 is 13 amino acids. The J segment lost 3 bases and the V segment lost 5 bases, leaving 4 bases of the junction unmatched. Germline loops: CDR1 SGHVS, CDR2 FQNEAQ. The CDR3 sequence is CASSPGQNYEQYF. CDR3 nucleotides: TGTGCCAGCAGCCCGGGACAGAACTACGAGCAGTACTTC.

The chain couples TRBV19 to TRBJ2-1; the D gene could be TRBD1 or TRBD2 (6 bases each). This CDR3 is 17 amino acids long. Trimming left V 4 bases short and J 9 bases short, with 25 bases between. CDR1 and CDR2 from the germline V gene are LNHDA and SQIVND (reference sequence). CDR3 amino acids: CASSKPPGLQGMVEQFF. The CDR3 nucleotides are TGTGCCAGTAGTAAACCTCCGGGACTCCAGGGGATGGTTGAGCAGTTCTTC.

The V and J genes are TRBV15 and TRBJ1-6; no reliable D call. The CDR3 is made up of 15 amino acids. The germline V gene has CDR1 LNHNV and CDR2 YYDKDF (reference sequence). With 0 bases removed from V and 5 bases from J, the gap between germline ends came to 8 bases. CDR3: CATSRDNADNSPLHF. CDR3 DNA sequence: TGTGCCACCAGCAGAGATAATGCTGATAATTCACCCCTCCACTTT.

The J gene is TRBJ2-7, the V gene TRBV9, with a tentative D call TRBD2 (6 bases). This CDR3 contains 13 residues. Germline assignment: CDR1 SGDLS and CDR2 YYNGEE. Between the trimmed V and J ends, which lost 0 bases and 4 bases, there was a span of 8 bases. CDR3 residues: CASSVVAGYEQYF. CDR3 coding DNA: TGTGCCAGCAGCGTAGTGGCGGGGTACGAGCAGTACTTC.

V usage is TRBV19 and J usage is TRBJ2-7; 7 bases align to TRBD1. Germline V gene data show CDR1 as LNHDA and CDR2 as SQIVND (reference sequence). This CDR3 contains 14 residues. The V and J ends lost 5 bases and 3 bases, in that order; junction bases with no gene match: 7. The CDR3 bases are TGTGCCAGTAGTCCTTCTTACAGGGGCTACGAGCAGTACTTC. Translated: CASSPSYRGYEQYF.

V usage is TRBV14 and J usage is TRBJ2-5; 10 bases agree with TRBD1. TRBJ2-7 matches the DNA end more closely, so the J call is doubtful. The germline gives CDR1 SGHDN, CDR2 FVKESK. This CDR3 has 15 amino acids. CDR3 in DNA: TGTGCCAGCAGCCAAGCGGGGGGGACAGGGGACGAGCAGTACTTC. Residues: CASSQAGGTGDEQYF.

This rearrangement joins TRBV11-2 to TRBJ2-7, with D perhaps matching TRBD1 or TRBD2 (7 bases each). V was clipped by 1 base and J by 4 bases, with 14 bases between them. Germline V gene lookup returns CDR1 SGHAT and CDR2 FQNNGV. This CDR3 contains 15 residues. This CDR3 is CASSLVPGGDYEQYF. The DNA for the CDR3 is TGTGCCAGCAGCTTAGTGCCAGGGGGGGATTACGAGCAGTACTTC.

J is TRBJ2-2 and V is TRBV7-2; D is uncertain. The V end lost 1 base, the J end lost 7 bases, and 7 bases lay between the germline ends. Germline V CDR1 and CDR2: SGHTA, FQGNSA. The CDR3 consists of 13 residues. For the CDR3, the DNA is TGTGCCAGCAGCTTAGGGGTATACGGGGAGCTGTTTTTT. Translating gives CASSLGVYGELFF. The variable domain in full, with the rest retrieved from reference TRBV7-2 and TRBJ2-2, is GAGVSQSPSNKVTEKGKDVELRCDPISGHTALYWYRQSLGQGLEFLIYFQGNSAPDKSGLPSDRFSAERTGGSVSTLTIQRTQQEDSAVYLCASSLGVYGELFFGEGSRLTVL.

The V call is TRBV28, the J call TRBJ2-7, with TRBD2 identical over 7 bases. The V segment lost 7 bases and the J segment 3 bases; nucleotides outside the gene matches: 12. This CDR3 contains 15 residues. Germline V CDR1 and CDR2: MDHEN, SYDVKM. The chain's CDR3 is CASITIRDYGYEQYF. CDR3 DNA: TGTGCCAGCATCACCATTCGGGACTACGGCTACGAGCAGTACTTC. The variable domain in full, completed from reference TRBV28 and TRBJ2-7, reads DVKVTQSSRYLVKRTGEKVFLECVQDMDHENMFWYRQDPGLGLRLIYFSYDVKMKEKGDIPEGYSVSREKKERFSLILESASTNQTSMYLCASITIRDYGYEQYFGPGTRLTVT.

V usage is TRBV9 and J usage is TRBJ2-3, with D maybe TRBD2 (5 bases). Germline V gene sequence: CDR1 SGDLS, CDR2 YYNGEE. The CDR3 is 11 residues long. V was shortened by 3 bases and J by 6 bases, with 5 bases between the two germline ends. In DNA form, the CDR3 reads TGTGCCAGCAGCGCGGGGGATACGCAGTATTTT. Encoded protein: CASSAGDTQYF.

The chain recombines TRBV7-9 with TRBJ2-7; D gene unclear. CDR1 is SEHNR and CDR2 is FQNEAQ in the germline V gene (reference sequence). V was pared by 5 bases and J by 7 bases, with 9 bases between. The CDR3 runs 11 residues. The CDR3 sequence: CASSPGVEQYF. The CDR3, as DNA: TGTGCCAGCAGCCCAGGCGTAGAGCAGTACTTC.

The chain joins TRBV4-1 to TRBJ2-6; D not resolved. Trimming shortened V by 2 bases and J by 0 bases, and 8 bases separated the two germline ends. This CDR3 comprises 16 residues. Germline V gene sequence: CDR1 MGHRA, CDR2 YSYEKL. The CDR3 DNA reads as TGCGCCAGCAGCCAACTAACGAGCTCTGGGGCCAACGTCCTGACTTTC. Translation: CASSQLTSSGANVLTF.

The chain has TRBV27 and TRBJ1-2; possibly TRBD1 for D (5 bases). V was shortened by 1 base and J by 6 bases, with 12 bases between the two germline ends. This CDR3 region has 14 residues. Germline lookup yields CDR1 MNHEY and CDR2 SMNVEV (reference sequence). The DNA of the CDR3 is TGTGCCAGCAGTTTATATCCAGGGTCCCATGGCTACACCTTC. Translated, it gives CASSLYPGSHGYTF.

This clone was seen only once. V and J are TRBV28 and TRBJ1-2, with a possible D match to TRBD1 (5 bases). The germline CDR1 and CDR2 sequences are MDHEN and SYDVKM. The V and J ends lost 4 bases and 8 bases respectively, with 14 bases between them. The CDR3 has 13 amino acids. The CDR3, as DNA: TGTGCCAGCAGTTCCCTTGACTGGGGGGGCTACACCTTC. Translation gives CASSSLDWGGYTF.